This T cell receptor beta chain was found in a study of cytomegalovirus exposure and HLA in healthy donors. In the case of this clone: Antigen: not known.

Findings and limits, study-wide: In vitro testing confirmed a few CMV-associated chains as specific for CMV antigens. Reportedly, diagnosis of cytomegalovirus status by the classifier showed high specificity and sensitivity.

Germline CDR1 reads SGDLS; CDR2 reads YYNGEE. Between the trimmed V and J ends, which lost 0 bases and 1 base, there was a span of 7 bases. The CDR3 is made up of 14 amino acids. Using immunoSEQ multiplex PCR, the repertoire was profiled, and TCRdb retains in-frame clones only, with some absent. The table lists under 200,000 clones, roughly 86% of them singletons. The V and J genes are TRBV9 and TRBJ1-1; D is perhaps TRBD1 (5 bases). The sample consisted of PBMCs. This TCR was sampled from a woman aged 18-35 years in good health and CMV-seropositive. CDR3 residues: CASSVEGANTEAFF. The CDR3 DNA sequence: TGTGCCAGCAGCGTAGAAGGGGCGAACACTGAAGCTTTCTTT.